This T cell receptor beta chain came from a study of blood T cell repertoires in COVID-19. At the level of the study: The analysed material was cDNA or gDNA that came from T cells, B-cell-depleted T cells, or PBMCs.

Germline V gives CDR1 SGDLS, CDR2 YYNGEE. Trimming removed 0 bases from V and 6 bases from J; junction bases left unmatched: 3. The CDR3 is made up of 15 amino acids. In the authors' methods: The authors estimated nucleated cell counts from reference gene primer amplification. Measured with immunoSEQ multiplex PCR; TCRdb has only the in-frame clones, and not every one. That table supplies the V and J calls and clone size; D and trimming were determined from the DNA. The table lists hundreds of thousands of clones, around 87% of them singletons. The V gene is TRBV9, the J gene TRBJ2-7; TRBD2 agrees at 13 bases. The sequence was obtained from a woman between 45 and 60 years old with COVID-19, enrolled during active disease. Sequencing used peripheral blood. The CDR3 region is CASSVGGLAGLEQYF. The DNA of the CDR3 is TGTGCCAGCAGCGTAGGGGGACTAGCGGGACTCGAGCAGTACTTC.